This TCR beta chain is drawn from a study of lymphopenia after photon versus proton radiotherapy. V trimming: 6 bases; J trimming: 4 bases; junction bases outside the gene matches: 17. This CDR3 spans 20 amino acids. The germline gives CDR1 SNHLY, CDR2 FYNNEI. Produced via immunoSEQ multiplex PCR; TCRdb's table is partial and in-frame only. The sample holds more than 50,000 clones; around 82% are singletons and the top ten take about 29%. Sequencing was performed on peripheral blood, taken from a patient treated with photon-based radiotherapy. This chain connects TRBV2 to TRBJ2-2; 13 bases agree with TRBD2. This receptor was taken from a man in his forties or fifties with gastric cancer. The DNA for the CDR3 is TGTGCCAGCAGACCCGGACTAGCGGGAGAGGGGGGCAGGGGCACCGGGGAGCTGTTTTTT. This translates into CASRPGLAGEGGRGTGELFF.